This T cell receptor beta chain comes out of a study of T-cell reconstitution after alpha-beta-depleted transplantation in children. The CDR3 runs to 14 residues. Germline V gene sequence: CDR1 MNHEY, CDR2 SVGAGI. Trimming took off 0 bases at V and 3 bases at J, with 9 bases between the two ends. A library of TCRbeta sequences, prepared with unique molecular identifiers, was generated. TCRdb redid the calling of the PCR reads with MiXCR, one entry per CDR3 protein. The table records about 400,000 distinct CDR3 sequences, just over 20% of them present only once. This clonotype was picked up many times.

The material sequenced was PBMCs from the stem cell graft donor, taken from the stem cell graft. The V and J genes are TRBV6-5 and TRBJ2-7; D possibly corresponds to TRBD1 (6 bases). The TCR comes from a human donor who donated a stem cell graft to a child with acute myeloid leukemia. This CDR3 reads CASSYSRDIYEQYF. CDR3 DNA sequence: TGTGCCAGCAGTTACTCCCGGGACATCTACGAGCAGTACTTC.